This TCR beta chain was retrieved from a study of cytomegalovirus exposure and HLA in healthy donors. This PCR relied on a set of 60 Vbeta primers and 13 Jbeta primers. TCRdb's table, derived via immunoSEQ multiplex PCR, lists solely in-frame clones and lacks some. The data hold approximately 110,000 clones, with 75% to 80% observed a single time. V lost 5 bases and J lost 1, with 13 bases in between. Looked up from germline, CDR1 is SQVTM and CDR2 is ANQGSEA. This CDR3 region has 14 residues. The sequenced sample was PBMCs. The chain links TRBV29-1 to TRBJ2-3; D is possibly TRBD2 (7 bases). The sequence derives from a middle-aged man in good health and CMV-seronegative. The CDR3 sequence is CSVLKGGGTDTQYF. The CDR3 DNA sequence: TGCAGCGTTCTTAAAGGGGGGGGCACAGATACGCAGTATTTT.